This T cell receptor beta chain was sequenced for a study of cytomegalovirus exposure and HLA in healthy donors. The study ran its PCR with 60 Vbeta and 13 Jbeta primers. Data came from immunoSEQ multiplex PCR; TCRdb stores just in-frame clones and leaves some out. Among about 130,000 clones, approximately 71% were seen once, and the ten largest hold around 3.3%. Concerning this clone itself: The antigen is undetermined.

This CDR3 region has 13 residues. V was cut by 7 bases and J by 2 bases, with 11 bases left in between. The germline gives CDR1 SGDLS, CDR2 YYNGEE. While unrecorded immune exposures were likely, the donors were nominally healthy when sampled. Regarding the study as a whole: A later analysis linked a missense variant in DCLRE1C to the trimming of TCR beta V and J genes.

The genes are TRBV9 and TRBJ2-3; D is unclear. The sample comprised PBMCs. This receptor was taken from a woman aged 45 to 65 in good health and CMV-seronegative. The CDR3 region has the DNA TGTGCCAGCCAGGATCGGTTCACAGATACGCAGTATTTT. Translated: CASQDRFTDTQYF.